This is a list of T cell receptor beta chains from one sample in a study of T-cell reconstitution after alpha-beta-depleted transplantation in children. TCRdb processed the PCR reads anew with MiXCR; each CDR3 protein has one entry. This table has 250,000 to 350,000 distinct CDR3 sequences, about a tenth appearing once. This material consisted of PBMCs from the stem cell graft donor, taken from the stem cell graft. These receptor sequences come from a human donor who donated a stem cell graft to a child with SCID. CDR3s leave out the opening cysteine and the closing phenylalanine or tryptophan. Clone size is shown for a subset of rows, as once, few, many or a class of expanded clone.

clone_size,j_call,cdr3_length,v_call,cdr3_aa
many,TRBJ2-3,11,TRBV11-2,ASSLGDREAQY
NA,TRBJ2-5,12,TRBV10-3,AIREGLEAETQY
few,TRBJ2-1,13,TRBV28,ASTKSGATYNEQF
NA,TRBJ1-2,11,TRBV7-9,ASTRPDYYGYT
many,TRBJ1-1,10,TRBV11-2,ASSLPDTEAF
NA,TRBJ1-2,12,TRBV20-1,SATRPLGNYGYT
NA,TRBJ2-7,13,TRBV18,ASSPTGTSTYEQY
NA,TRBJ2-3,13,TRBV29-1,SVERIGQAGDTQY
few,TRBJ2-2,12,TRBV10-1,ASSEARVTGELF
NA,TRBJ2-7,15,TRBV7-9,ASSSGQRTARGYEQY
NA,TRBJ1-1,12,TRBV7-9,ASRRSGGNTEAF
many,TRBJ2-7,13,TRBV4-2,ASSPTTGRGYEQY
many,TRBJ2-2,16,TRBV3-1,ASSQDYRTIRVTGELF
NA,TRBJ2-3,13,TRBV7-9,ASSPGNPVTDTQY
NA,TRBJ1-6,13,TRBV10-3,AIRLSGTAGSPLH
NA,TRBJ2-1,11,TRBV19,ASSTRPYNEQF
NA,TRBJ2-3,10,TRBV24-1,ATSGLDDTQY
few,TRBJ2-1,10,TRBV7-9,ASIGAYNEQF
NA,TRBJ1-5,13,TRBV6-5,ASSLHRQGNQPQH
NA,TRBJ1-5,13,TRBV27,ASSLGRASNQPQH
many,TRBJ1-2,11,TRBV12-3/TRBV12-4,ASQGQGNYGYT
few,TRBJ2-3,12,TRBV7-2,ASSSDGPGYTQY
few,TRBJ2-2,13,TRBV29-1,SVSQGGPYTGELF
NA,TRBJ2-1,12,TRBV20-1,SASEGGSYNEQF
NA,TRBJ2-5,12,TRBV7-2,ASSLVMYSETQY
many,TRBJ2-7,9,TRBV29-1,SVVMTYEQY
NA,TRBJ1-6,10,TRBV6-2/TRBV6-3,ASGTGNSPLH
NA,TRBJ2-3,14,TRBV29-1,SVEFSSGGFQDTQY
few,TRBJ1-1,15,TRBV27,ASPGEGCSLVNTEAF
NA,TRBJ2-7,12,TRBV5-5,ASSNTLGSYEQY
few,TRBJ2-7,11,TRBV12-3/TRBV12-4,ASSLSRGPEQY
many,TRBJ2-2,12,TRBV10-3,AIRDREDTGELF
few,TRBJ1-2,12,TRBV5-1,ASSLEVDNYGYT
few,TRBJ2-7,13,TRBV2,ASSEGQGDSYEQY
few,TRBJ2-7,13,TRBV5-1,ASSLEGAPSYEQY
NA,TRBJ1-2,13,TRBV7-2,ASSLGMTGWYGYT
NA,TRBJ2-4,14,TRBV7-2,ASSPSSGGAKNIQY
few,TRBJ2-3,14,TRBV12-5,ASGPPVRGRTDTQY
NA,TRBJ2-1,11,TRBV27,ASSARGENEQF
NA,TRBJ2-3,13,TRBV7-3,ASSSWGTSTDTQY
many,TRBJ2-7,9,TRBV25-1,ASSATYEQY
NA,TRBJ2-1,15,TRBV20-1,SARATLGTGANNEQF
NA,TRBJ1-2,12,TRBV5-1,ASSLGTSNYGYT
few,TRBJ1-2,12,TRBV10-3,AIASHGPNYGYT
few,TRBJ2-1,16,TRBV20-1,SARDPSGGVHPFDEQF
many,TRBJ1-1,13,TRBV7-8,ASSLIIGGGAEAF
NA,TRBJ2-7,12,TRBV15,ATSRDPSSYEQY
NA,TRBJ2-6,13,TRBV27,ASSPSGSGANVLT
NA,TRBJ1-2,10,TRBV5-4,ASGSGARGYT
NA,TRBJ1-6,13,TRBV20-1,SAVGGEHQNSPLH
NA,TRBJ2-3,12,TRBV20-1,SAGETVRADTQY
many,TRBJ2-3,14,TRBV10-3,AISESDTGGTDTQY
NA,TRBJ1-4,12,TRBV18,ASSPLGSNEKLF
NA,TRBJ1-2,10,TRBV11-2,ASSPIYGGYT
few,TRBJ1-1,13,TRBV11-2,ASSPKTGGVTEAF
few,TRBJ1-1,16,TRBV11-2,ASSPRWDRGLMNTEAF
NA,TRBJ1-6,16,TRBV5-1,ASSLEAPGQGMNSPLH
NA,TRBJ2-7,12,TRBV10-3,AISETSLSYEQY
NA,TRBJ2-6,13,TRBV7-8,ASNSGGSGANVLT
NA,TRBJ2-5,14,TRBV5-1,ASSLGLAGSGETQY